This T cell receptor (beta chain) was found in a study of regulatory T cells in long-lasting Graves disease. Background on the study: Over 5 years of antithyroid drugs with positive TSH receptor antibodies was taken to mean persistent Graves' disease.

With regard to this clonotype: Its antigen is currently unknown.

Stated time point: persistent/refractory GD, antithyroid drugs over 5 years with positive TRAb. PBMC-extracted RNA yielded the TCR library. Recruitment took place at an endocrinology department in Xi'an, China. Libraries of TCR beta came from iRepertoire HTBI primers plus Arm-PCR of CDR3 regions. MiXCR, applied by TCRdb to the multiplex PCR reads, yields one record per CDR3 protein. The profile covers about 660,000 distinct CDR3 sequences, with about 32% appearing a single time and roughly 40% taken by the ten largest. The CDR3 covers 14 residues. Losses at the gene ends were 5 bases for V and 4 bases for J; bases not matched to a gene: 4. In germline, CDR1 is LNHDA, CDR2 SQIVND (reference sequence). Study-wide results and limits: Persistent disease was characterized by preferential usage of TRBV28, TRBJ1-2 and TRBJ2-5. With a few thousand shared public clonotypes, persistent patients exceeded new patients, who shared more than 750.

V and J are TRBV19 and TRBJ2-5; 10 positions agree with TRBD2. This TCR was recovered from a female donor with Graves disease. The sample consisted of peripheral blood mononuclear cells (PBMCs), taken when the disease was refractory, from a patient treated with antithyroid drugs. CDR3 nucleotide sequence: TGTGCCAGTAGTGAACCTAGCGGGGGAGAGACCCAGTACTTC. Translated: CASSEPSGGETQYF.